The present T cell receptor (beta chain) was sequenced within a study of cytomegalovirus exposure and HLA in healthy donors. General study results and limits: Data from an earlier analysis indicated that most TCR beta V segments were productive either about 90% or about 30% of the time. Per a later analysis, fewer than 20,000 TCR beta sequences showed association with HLA alleles at 0.05 false discovery rate. TCR beta V- and J-gene trimming, according to a later analysis, was linked to a missense DCLRE1C variant. As a later analysis showed, several of the most significant clusters appeared to be linked to common viral pathogens.

For this clone: Its antigen is not known.

V shed 0 bases and J shed 9 bases, with 12 bases lying between them. Germline loops: CDR1 SGDLS, CDR2 YYNGEE. The CDR3 contains 13 residues. PCR employed 60 Vbeta and 13 Jbeta primers. Generated by immunoSEQ multiplex PCR, the TCRdb table keeps only in-frame clones and is missing some. Of more than 100,000 clones in the sample, around 77% were seen once. The sequenced sample was PBMCs. This TCR was recovered from a man in his forties or fifties in good health and CMV-seropositive. This chain uses TRBV9 with TRBJ1-1; possible D gene TRBD1, 6 bases. CDR3 amino acids: CASSVAPDSKAFF. The CDR3 bases are TGTGCCAGCAGCGTAGCTCCGGACAGCAAAGCTTTCTTT.